The source of this TCR beta chain is a study of tumor and adjacent non-tumor tissue in lung cancer. This sample's RNA came from whole unsorted tissue. Distant lung tissue was collected more than 3 cm away from the tumor edge. A modified ARM-PCR protocol with three rounds of nested PCR amplified TCRbeta. TCRdb used MiXCR to reprocess the multiplex PCR reads, holding one entry per CDR3 protein. The table records approximately 82,000 distinct CDR3 sequences, approximately 82% of them present only once. This CDR3 contains 12 residues. Germline CDR1 MNHNS, CDR2 SASEGT. Details on this clonotype: Its ends do not fully match the called genes, so a read error is possible.

This chain joins TRBV6-1 and TRBJ2-2; the D call may be TRBD1 or TRBD2 (5 bases each). The receptor was derived from a man aged 65 to 79 with non-small cell lung cancer. Sequences were obtained from distant non-tumor lung tissue. DNA for the CDR3: TGTGCCAGCTTTGGGGCGCCCAGGGAGCTGTCTTTT. Protein: CASFGAPRELSF.